These 15 T cell receptor beta chains were all obtained from the same sample, sequenced in a study of blood T cell repertoires in COVID-19. This table comes from immunoSEQ multiplex PCR, and its TCRdb copy is limited to in-frame clones, with some not included. The sample lists 120,000 or so clones, almost 70% occurring once. The specimen sequenced was peripheral blood. The origin of the receptors is a woman in her 70s with acute or convalescent COVID-19.

The chain recombines TRBV6-1 with TRBJ1-1; D call uncertain. The CDR3 totals 13 residues. Germline V lookup: CDR1 MNHNS, CDR2 SASEGT. Trimming stripped 3 bases from V and 0 bases from J, with 5 bases between. DNA for the CDR3: TGTGCCAGCAGTGAGAGAATGAACACTGAAGCTTTCTTT. Translation: CASSERMNTEAFF.

The chain couples TRBV9 to TRBJ2-5, with 9 bases aligning to TRBD2. Trimming took 3 bases from V and 4 from J; bases not matched to a gene: 4. This CDR3 region has 14 residues. The V gene's germline CDR1 is SGDLS and CDR2 YYNGEE. CDR3 sequence reads: CASSGSGGRETQYF. CDR3 sequence (DNA): TGTGCCAGCAGCGGTAGCGGGGGCAGAGAGACCCAGTACTTC.

This clone has a handful of counts. The rearrangement links TRBV19 to TRBJ2-7, with 11 bases lining up with TRBD2. From germline, CDR1 is LNHDA and CDR2 SQIVND (reference sequence). The V segment lost 5 bases and the J segment 2 bases; nucleotides outside the gene matches: 5. CDR3 size: 15 residues. The CDR3 coding sequence is TGTGCCAGTAGTTACCTAGCGGGAGGTACCTACGAGCAGTACTTC. As protein: CASSYLAGGTYEQYF.

The chain recombines TRBV4-1 with TRBJ2-5; 9 nucleotides match TRBD2. The length of the CDR3 is 15 residues. V shed 4 bases, J shed 2 bases, and the junction held 5 bases outside the gene matches. The germline V gene has CDR1 MGHRA and CDR2 YSYEKL. CDR3 nucleotide sequence: TGCGCCAGCAGCCGCGGGAGGGATTCTCAAGAGACCCAGTACTTC. Residues: CASSRGRDSQETQYF.

This clone was seen only a few times. The chain employs TRBV3-1 (or the pseudogene TRBV3-2) and TRBJ1-4; TRBD1 might be the D (5 bases). This CDR3 spans 14 amino acids. Trimming removed 2 bases from V and 4 bases from J, with 8 bases in between. Germline V gene sequence: CDR1 LGHDT, CDR2 YNNKEL (reference sequence). The CDR3 nucleotides read TGTGCCAGCAGCCAAAGCGGGGGTAATGAAAAACTGTTTTTT. Residues: CASSQSGGNEKLFF.

The chain employs TRBV30 and TRBJ1-5, with 7 bases matching TRBD1. Germline V CDR1 and CDR2: GTSNPN, SVGIG (reference sequence). Germline trimming cut 0 bases from V and 6 bases from J; bases unmatched to any gene: 5. The CDR3 loop spans 14 amino acids. The CDR3 DNA sequence: TGTGCCTGGAGTGTATCAGGGGGGCTTCAGCCCCAGCATTTT. Translating gives CAWSVSGGLQPQHF.

This clone came up once. As DNA, the CDR3 is TGCGCCAGCAGCCCTACTGGGGACAGCTTCTATGGCTACACCTTC. Protein: CASSPTGDSFYGYTF. The chain links TRBV5-1 to TRBJ1-2; 7 bases align to TRBD1. CDR1 SGHRS and CDR2 YFSETQ come from the germline V gene. V gave up 4 bases and J gave up 4 bases; unmatched junction bases: 10. This CDR3 is 15 amino acids long.

This clone was picked up a small number of times. This chain links TRBV27 with TRBJ2-1, with 9 bases aligning to TRBD2. The CDR3 totals 15 residues. V dropped 3 bases and J dropped 4; count of bases not matched to a gene: 4. CDR1 and CDR2 from the germline V gene are MNHEY and SMNVEV (reference sequence). The CDR3: CASSLREGLYNEQFF. Written as DNA, the CDR3 is TGTGCCAGCAGTTTGCGGGAGGGCCTATACAATGAGCAGTTCTTC.

This clone was observed a handful of times. This chain connects TRBV6-5 to TRBJ1-2; no definite D call. This CDR3 region has 13 residues. In germline, CDR1 is MNHEY, CDR2 SVGAGI. The V gene lost 0 bases and the J gene lost 7 bases, with 9 bases spanning the gap. CDR3 residues: CASSYSEDSGYTF. The CDR3 DNA is TGTGCCAGCAGTTACTCCGAGGACTCTGGCTACACCTTC.

J is TRBJ1-2 and V is TRBV6-2 or TRBV6-3, with D hard to call. V was pared by 6 bases and J by 4 bases, with 18 bases between. Germline V gene lookup returns CDR1 MNHEY and CDR2 SVGEGT. This CDR3 region has 15 residues. CDR3 amino acids: CASSPLGRGAYGYTF. The CDR3 bases are TGTGCCAGCAGCCCACTCGGACGGGGTGCCTATGGCTACACCTTC.

V and J are TRBV19 and TRBJ2-3; no clear D. The ends were cut back, 7 bases at V and 6 bases at J, with 11 bases in the middle. Germline V gene sequence: CDR1 LNHDA, CDR2 SQIVND (reference sequence). There are 12 residues in the CDR3. CDR3 nucleotide sequence: TGTGCCAGTAACGGATTTAGCGATACGCAGTATTTT. Encoded protein: CASNGFSDTQYF.

This clone was observed a single time. This chain joins TRBV10-3 and TRBJ1-6; TRBD1 matches at 10 bases. After removal of 10 bases from V and 1 base from J, the junction contained 4 bases not matched to a gene. The CDR3 consists of 15 residues. Germline CDR1 is ENHRY and CDR2 is SYGVKD. CDR3 nucleotides: TGTGCCACCCGGGACAGGGGTTCCTATAATTCACCCCTCCACTTT. Its translation: CATRDRGSYNSPLHF.

The rearrangement joins TRBV20-1 to TRBJ2-7, with 8 bases that match TRBD1. The CDR3 sequence is 12 residues long. Germline V CDR1 and CDR2: DFQATT, SNEGSKA (reference sequence). V lost 3 bases and J lost 5; bases outside the gene matches: 3. Here the CDR3 DNA reads TGCAGTGCTAGTGACAGGGGCAACGAGCAGTACTTC. It encodes CSASDRGNEQYF.

This clone has just one count. The J gene is TRBJ2-1, the V gene TRBV7-2, with D maybe TRBD2 (5 bases). In germline, CDR1 is SGHTA, CDR2 FQGNSA. CDR3 size: 13 residues. Trimming left V 5 bases short and J 4 bases short, with 9 bases between. This CDR3 is CASSARVYNEQFF. DNA for the CDR3: TGTGCCAGCAGCGCGAGGGTTTACAATGAGCAGTTCTTC. The entire variable domain, with the rest obtained from reference TRBV7-2 and TRBJ2-1, is as follows: GAGVSQSPSNKVTEKGKDVELRCDPISGHTALYWYRQSLGQGLEFLIYFQGNSAPDKSGLPSDRFSAERTGGSVSTLTIQRTQQEDSAVYLCASSARVYNEQFFGPGTRLTVL.

The V call is TRBV3-1 (or the pseudogene TRBV3-2), the J call TRBJ1-1; possibly TRBD1 for D (6 bases). Trimming removed 5 bases at V and 1 base at J, with 11 bases between. The CDR3 contains 14 residues. Germline values: CDR1 LGHDT, CDR2 YNNKEL (reference sequence). This chain's CDR3 is CASSTQTGNTEAFF. The CDR3 bases are TGTGCCAGCAGCACACAGACAGGGAACACTGAAGCTTTCTTT.